This T cell receptor (beta chain) is from a study of OX40 agonist ivuxolimab in advanced cancers. On cycle 4 day 1 and cycle 7 day 1, as well as at baseline, blood was sampled. The length of the CDR3 is 13 residues. The V gene's germline CDR1 is MNHEY and CDR2 SMNVEV (reference sequence). V lost 10 bases to trimming and J lost 4 bases; unmatched junction nucleotides: 3. Sequenced by immunoSEQ multiplex PCR; TCRdb stores in-frame clones only, minus some. The table has about 22,000 clones, roughly 84% seen once. Comments on this clone: The antigen remains undetermined.

Study-wide points: More expanded clones were seen, on average, in CD8+ T cells than in CD4+.

The clonotype comes from an adult with an advanced solid tumor such as melanoma, head and neck, liver or kidney cancer. The source was CD4+ or CD8+ T cells sorted from blood, collected in a trial of the OX40 agonist ivuxolimab. The rearrangement uses TRBV27 and TRBJ2-1, with 11 bases matching TRBD2. The CDR3 loop reads CATGTSGYNEQFF. As DNA, the CDR3 is TGTGCCACCGGGACTAGCGGTTACAATGAGCAGTTCTTC.